Listed here are 5 T cell receptor beta chains from one sample, sequenced in a study of early T cells in non-severe SARS-CoV-2 infection. Each CDR3 protein is one row after TCRdb ran MiXCR on the 5' RACE reads. The repertoire holds around 40,000 distinct CDR3 sequences, with 9.5% to 13% as singletons. Sequencing was performed on whole blood. The receptors here all came from an adult who was a healthcare worker with PCR-confirmed SARS-CoV-2 infection or an uninfected control (not recorded which).

J is TRBJ2-3 and V is TRBV5-1; TRBD1 agrees at 11 bases. Germline V lookup: CDR1 SGHRS, CDR2 YFSETQ. The CDR3 runs 16 residues. With 4 bases clipped from V and 3 bases from J, the junction kept 7 bases outside the gene matches. The CDR3 is CASSGGTGGVTDTQYF. In DNA form, the CDR3 reads TGCGCCAGCAGCGGTGGGACAGGGGGAGTTACAGATACGCAGTATTTT.

In its sample, this clonotype was seen many times. The CDR3 DNA reads as TGTGCCAGCAGCGTAGGTCCAGAAGGGTCTGGAAACACCATATATTTT. Protein product: CASSVGPEGSGNTIYF. The chain joins TRBV9 to TRBJ1-3; D is unresolved. Trimming took off 0 bases at V and 1 base at J, with 11 bases between the two ends. CDR1 is SGDLS, CDR2 YYNGEE, per germline. CDR3 length equals 16 residues.

The chain uses TRBV7-2 and TRBJ2-5; no firm D call. This CDR3 contains 16 residues. V dropped 3 bases and J dropped 5 bases, with 19 bases sitting between them. CDR1 and CDR2 from the germline V gene are SGHTA and FQGNSA. Here the CDR3 DNA reads TGTGCCAGCAGCTTCGCCCACCTGGGCCATGGGGAGACCCAGTACTTC. Translation: CASSFAHLGHGETQYF.

This clonotype came up many times. The chain recombines TRBV7-2 with TRBJ2-1; no clear D gene. The V end lost 1 base, the J end lost 6 bases, and 7 bases lay between the germline ends. Germline CDR1 SGHTA, CDR2 FQGNSA. This CDR3 region has 13 residues. CDR3 loop: CASSLGSPNEQFF. CDR3 DNA sequence: TGTGCCAGCAGCTTAGGTAGTCCCAATGAGCAGTTCTTC.

This clonotype was counted many times. This chain joins TRBV19 and TRBJ1-1; 9 bases fit TRBD1. Germline V lookup: CDR1 LNHDA, CDR2 SQIVND (reference sequence). Losses at the gene ends were 6 bases for V and 4 bases for J; bases not matched to a gene: 6. The CDR3 consists of 14 residues. This CDR3 is CASSLQGAFTEAFF. CDR3 sequence (DNA): TGTGCCAGTAGCCTACAGGGGGCTTTCACTGAAGCTTTCTTT.